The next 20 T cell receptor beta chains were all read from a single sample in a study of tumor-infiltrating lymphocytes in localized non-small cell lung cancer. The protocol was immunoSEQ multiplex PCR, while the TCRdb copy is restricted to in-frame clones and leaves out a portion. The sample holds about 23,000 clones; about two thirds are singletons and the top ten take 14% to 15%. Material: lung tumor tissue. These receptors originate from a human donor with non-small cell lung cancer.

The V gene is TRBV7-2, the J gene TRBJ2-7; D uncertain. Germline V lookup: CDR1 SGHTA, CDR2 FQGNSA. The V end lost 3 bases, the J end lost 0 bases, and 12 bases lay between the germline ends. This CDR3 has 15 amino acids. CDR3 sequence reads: CASSFPGLNSYEQYF. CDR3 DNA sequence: TGTGCCAGCAGCTTCCCGGGCCTAAACTCCTACGAGCAGTACTTC.

The CDR3 bases are TGTGCCAGCTCACCAGGGGGGTACTACTACGAGCAGTACTTC. Its protein product is CASSPGGYYYEQYF. The chain employs TRBV18 and TRBJ2-7; D might be TRBD2 (6 bases). The CDR3 loop spans 14 amino acids. Trimming stripped 2 bases from V and 3 bases from J, with 11 bases between. CDR1 is KGHSH and CDR2 is LQKENI in the germline V gene. Together with reference TRBV18 and TRBJ2-7, the CDR3 gives the full variable domain: NAGVMQNPRHLVRRRGQEARLRCSPMKGHSHVYWYRQLPEEGLKFMVYLQKENIIDESGMPKERFSAEFPKEGPSILRIQQVVRGDSAAYFCASSPGGYYYEQYFGPGTRLTVT.

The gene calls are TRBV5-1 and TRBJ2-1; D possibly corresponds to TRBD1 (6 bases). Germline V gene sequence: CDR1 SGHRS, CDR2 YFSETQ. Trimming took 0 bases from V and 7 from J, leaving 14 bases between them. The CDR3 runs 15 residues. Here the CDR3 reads CASSLVQGEGNEQFF. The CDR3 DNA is TGCGCCAGCAGCTTGGTACAGGGAGAAGGGAATGAGCAGTTCTTC.

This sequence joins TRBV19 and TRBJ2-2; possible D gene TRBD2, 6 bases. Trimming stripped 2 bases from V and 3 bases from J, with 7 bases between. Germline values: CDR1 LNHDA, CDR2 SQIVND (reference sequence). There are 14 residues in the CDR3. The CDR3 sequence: CASSILAYTGELFF. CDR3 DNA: TGTGCCAGTAGTATACTAGCGTACACCGGGGAGCTGTTTTTT. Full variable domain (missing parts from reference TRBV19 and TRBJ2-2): DGGITQSPKYLFRKEGQNVTLSCEQNLNHDAMYWYRQDPGQGLRLIYYSQIVNDFQKGDIAEGYSVSREKKESFPLTVTSAQKNPTAFYLCASSILAYTGELFFGEGSRLTVL.

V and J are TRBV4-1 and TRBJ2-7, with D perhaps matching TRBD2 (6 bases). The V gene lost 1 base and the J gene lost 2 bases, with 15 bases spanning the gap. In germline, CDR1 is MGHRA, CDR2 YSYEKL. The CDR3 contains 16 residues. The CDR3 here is CASSQAYLASAYEQYF. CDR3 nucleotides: TGCGCCAGCAGCCAAGCGTACCTAGCGTCGGCCTACGAGCAGTACTTC.

The CDR3 region has the DNA TGTGCCAGCAGGCCGGGACAGGCCACCACCGGGGAGCTGTTTTTT. This codes for CASRPGQATTGELFF. The chain recombines TRBV6-5 with TRBJ2-2, with 8 bases lining up with TRBD1. V gave up 6 bases and J gave up 4 bases; unmatched junction bases: 7. The CDR3 contains 15 residues. Per the germline V gene, CDR1 is MNHEY and CDR2 is SVGAGI.

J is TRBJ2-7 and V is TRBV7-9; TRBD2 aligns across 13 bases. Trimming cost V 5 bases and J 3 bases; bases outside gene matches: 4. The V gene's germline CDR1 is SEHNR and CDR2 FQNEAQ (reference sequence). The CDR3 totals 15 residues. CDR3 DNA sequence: TGTGCCAGCAGCCCCAGGACTAGCGGGAGCTACGAGCAGTACTTC. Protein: CASSPRTSGSYEQYF.

The CDR3, as DNA: TGTGCCAGCAGCTTACAGGGGAGGTCGGGATACGAGCAGTACTTC. It codes for CASSLQGRSGYEQYF. The chain uses TRBV5-6 and TRBJ2-5; the D gene is possibly TRBD1 (7 bases). The tail of the sequence fits TRBJ2-7 better, so the J call may be wrong. The length of the CDR3 is 15 residues. Germline values: CDR1 SGHDT, CDR2 YYEEEE.

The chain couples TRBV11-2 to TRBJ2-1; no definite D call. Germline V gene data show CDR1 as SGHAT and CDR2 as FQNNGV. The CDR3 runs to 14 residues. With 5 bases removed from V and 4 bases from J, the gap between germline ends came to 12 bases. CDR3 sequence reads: CASSGPFTYNEQFF. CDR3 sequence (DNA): TGTGCCAGCAGCGGACCCTTTACGTACAATGAGCAGTTCTTC.

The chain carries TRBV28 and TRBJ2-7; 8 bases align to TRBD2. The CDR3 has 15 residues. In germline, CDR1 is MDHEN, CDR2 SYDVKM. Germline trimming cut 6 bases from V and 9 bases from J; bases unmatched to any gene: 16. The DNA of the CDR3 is TGTGCCAGCAGCCTAGCCTCGGCGGGGGGTGGTAGGCAGTACTTC. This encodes CASSLASAGGGRQYF.

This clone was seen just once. Here the CDR3 reads CASSEAYEQYF. The CDR3 DNA is TGTGCCAGCAGTGAAGCCTACGAGCAGTACTTC. This chain links TRBV6-1 with TRBJ2-7; no clear D. Germline assignment: CDR1 MNHNS and CDR2 SASEGT. The V end was cut by 0 bases, the J end by 3 bases, with 0 bases between. This CDR3 comprises 11 residues.

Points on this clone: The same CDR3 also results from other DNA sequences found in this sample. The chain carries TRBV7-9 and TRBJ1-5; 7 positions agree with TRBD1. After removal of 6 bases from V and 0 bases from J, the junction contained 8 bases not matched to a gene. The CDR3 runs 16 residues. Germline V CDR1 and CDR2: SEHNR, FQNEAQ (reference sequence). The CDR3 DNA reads TGTGCCAGCAGTCGGACAGGAGGTTATAGCAATCAGCCCCAGCATTTT. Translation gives CASSRTGGYSNQPQHF.

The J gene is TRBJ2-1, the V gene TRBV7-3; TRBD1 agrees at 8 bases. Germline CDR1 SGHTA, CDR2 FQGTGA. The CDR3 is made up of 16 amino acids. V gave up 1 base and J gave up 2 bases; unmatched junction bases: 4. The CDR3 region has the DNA TGTGCCAGCAGCTTAAGGAGGACAGGGACCTACAATGAGCAGTTCTTC. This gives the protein CASSLRRTGTYNEQFF.

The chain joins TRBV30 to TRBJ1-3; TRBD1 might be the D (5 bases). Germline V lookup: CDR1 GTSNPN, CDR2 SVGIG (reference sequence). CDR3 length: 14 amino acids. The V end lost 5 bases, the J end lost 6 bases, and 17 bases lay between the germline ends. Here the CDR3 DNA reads TGTGCCTGGGCCCCCGGGGGGGGAGTAAACACCATATATTTT. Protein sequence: CAWAPGGGVNTIYF.

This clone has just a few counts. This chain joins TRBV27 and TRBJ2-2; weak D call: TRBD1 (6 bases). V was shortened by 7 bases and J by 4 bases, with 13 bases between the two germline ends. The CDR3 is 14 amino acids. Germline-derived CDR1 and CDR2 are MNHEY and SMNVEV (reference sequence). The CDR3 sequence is CASTGQKLTGELFF. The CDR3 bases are TGTGCCAGCACCGGACAGAAACTCACCGGGGAGCTGTTTTTT.

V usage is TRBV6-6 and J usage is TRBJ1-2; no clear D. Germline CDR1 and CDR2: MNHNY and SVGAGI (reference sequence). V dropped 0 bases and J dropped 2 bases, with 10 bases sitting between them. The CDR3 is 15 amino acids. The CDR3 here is CASSYSLHENYGYTF. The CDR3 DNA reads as TGTGCCAGCAGTTACTCCCTACACGAGAACTATGGCTACACCTTC.

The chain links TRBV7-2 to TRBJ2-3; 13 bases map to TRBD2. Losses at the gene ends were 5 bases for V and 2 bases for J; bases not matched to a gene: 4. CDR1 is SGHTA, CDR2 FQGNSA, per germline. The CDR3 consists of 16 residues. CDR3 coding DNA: TGTGCCAGCAGCCACGGACTAGCGGGAGTCACAGATACGCAGTATTTT. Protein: CASSHGLAGVTDTQYF.

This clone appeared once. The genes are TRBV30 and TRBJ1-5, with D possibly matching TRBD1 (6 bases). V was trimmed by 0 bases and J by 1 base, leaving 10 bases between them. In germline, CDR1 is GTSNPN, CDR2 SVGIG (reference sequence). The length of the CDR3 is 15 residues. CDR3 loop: CAWSVQGRSNQPQHF. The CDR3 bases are TGTGCCTGGAGTGTACAGGGTCGAAGCAATCAGCCCCAGCATTTT.

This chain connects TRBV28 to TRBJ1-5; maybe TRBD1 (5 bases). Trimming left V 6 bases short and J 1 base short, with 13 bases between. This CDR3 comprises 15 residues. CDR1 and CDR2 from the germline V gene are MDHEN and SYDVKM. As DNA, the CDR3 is TGTGCCAGCAGAACCGGGACGTTAAGCAATCAGCCCCAGCATTTT. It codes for CASRTGTLSNQPQHF.

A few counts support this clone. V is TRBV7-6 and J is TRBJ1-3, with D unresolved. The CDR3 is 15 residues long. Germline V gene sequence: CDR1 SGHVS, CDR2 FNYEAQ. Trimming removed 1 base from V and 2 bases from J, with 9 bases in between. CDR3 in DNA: TGTGCCAGCAGCTTAGGTCCGGTGGCTGGAAACACCATATATTTT. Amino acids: CASSLGPVAGNTIYF.